The 14 T cell receptor beta chains reported below all come from one sample, sequenced in a study of shared clonotypes between healthy human individuals. The assay was immunoSEQ multiplex PCR, and TCRdb's table has in-frame clones only and misses some. The profile shows 2 million to 2.5 million clones, roughly 93% of them singletons. The specimen sequenced was naive CD4+ T cells from PBMCs. Described subset: CD45RA+ positively selected. The receptors stem from a man in his late teens or twenties in good health. Some clones in this sample may be carry-over from other donors' samples.

This chain connects TRBV9 to TRBJ1-3; D gene unclear. The CDR3 runs to 17 residues. Looked up from germline, CDR1 is SGDLS and CDR2 is YYNGEE. V was shortened by 0 bases and J by 0 bases, with 13 bases between the two germline ends. CDR3 coding DNA: TGTGCCAGCAGCGTAGACCTTTCTGGCAGCTCTGGAAACACCATATATTTT. This encodes CASSVDLSGSSGNTIYF.

This clone was detected only once. The chain links TRBV6-5 to TRBJ2-5; TRBD2 matches 10 bases. V trimming: 6 bases; J trimming: 2 bases; junction bases outside the gene matches: 6. Germline values: CDR1 MNHEY, CDR2 SVGAGI. The CDR3 runs to 15 residues. The CDR3 reads CASRRTSGPQETQYF. The CDR3, as DNA: TGTGCCAGCAGACGGACTAGCGGCCCTCAAGAGACCCAGTACTTC.

The rearrangement joins TRBV2 to TRBJ1-3; a possible D gene is TRBD1 (6 bases). The germline V gene encodes CDR1 SNHLY and CDR2 FYNNEI. Trimming cost V 8 bases and J 4 bases, with 15 bases left between them. The CDR3 length is 14 residues. As DNA, the CDR3 is TGTGCCAGCGAGTTCACAGGGACGGGAAACACCATATATTTT. Translated, it gives CASEFTGTGNTIYF.

Details on this clone: Other DNA variants within this sample encode the same CDR3. CDR3 in DNA: TGTGCCAGCAGCCGGGACAGGGACAATCAGCCCCAGCATTTT. The encoded protein is CASSRDRDNQPQHF. J is TRBJ1-5 and V is TRBV2; 9 nucleotides line up with TRBD1. The V gene's germline CDR1 is SNHLY and CDR2 FYNNEI. This CDR3 region has 14 residues. The V and J ends lost 6 bases and 3 bases, in that order; junction bases with no gene match: 3.

Worth noting for this clone: This CDR3 is also generated by other DNA sequences in the sample. The CDR3 DNA follows: TGTGCCACCAGGAACACAGATACGCAGTATTTT. This gives the protein CATRNTDTQYF. The chain is built from TRBV15 and TRBJ2-3; D is unclear. The CDR3 is 11 residues long. Trimming removed 6 bases at V and 2 bases at J, with 3 bases between. The germline V gene has CDR1 LNHNV and CDR2 YYDKDF (reference sequence).

The chain is built from TRBV19 and TRBJ1-2; TRBD1 agrees at 9 bases. The V gene's germline CDR1 is LNHDA and CDR2 SQIVND (reference sequence). CDR3 size: 13 residues. V was pared by 6 bases and J by 8 bases, with 7 bases of the junction left unmatched. The CDR3 DNA follows: TGTGCCAGTAGCCGTGGGACAGGGCTGGGCTACACCTTC. This translates into CASSRGTGLGYTF.

As concerns this clone: Other DNA sequences in this specimen translate into the identical CDR3. V is TRBV7-3 and J is TRBJ2-5; D may be TRBD2 (6 bases). Trimming pared 5 bases from V and 5 bases from J, leaving 12 bases between. The CDR3 runs to 13 residues. Germline CDR1 reads SGHTA; CDR2 reads FQGTGA. CDR3 DNA: TGTGCCAGCAGCCGTAGCGGAAGGGAGACCCAGTACTTC. This translates into CASSRSGRETQYF.

As for this clone: Additional DNA sequences in this sample encode the identical CDR3. The CDR3 DNA is TGTGCCAGCAGTTATAGGCAAAACACTGAAGCTTTCTTT. Protein sequence: CASSYRQNTEAFF. The V and J genes are TRBV6-6 and TRBJ1-1; no firm D call. The CDR3 is 13 residues long. The V end was cut by 3 bases, the J end by 2 bases, with 7 bases between. The V gene's germline CDR1 is MNHNY and CDR2 SVGAGI (reference sequence).

The rearrangement links TRBV9 to TRBJ2-2, with TRBD2 identical over 9 bases. The length of the CDR3 is 16 residues. CDR1 and CDR2 from the germline V gene are SGDLS and YYNGEE. Losses at the gene ends were 3 bases for V and 4 bases for J; bases not matched to a gene: 7. The CDR3 reads CASSGGLAGLTGELFF. In DNA form, the CDR3 reads TGTGCCAGCAGCGGTGGGCTAGCGGGACTCACCGGGGAGCTGTTTTTT.

The chain recombines TRBV6-5 with TRBJ2-1, with TRBD2 as a possible D gene (6 bases). The germline CDR1 and CDR2 sequences are MNHEY and SVGAGI. Trimming removed 0 bases from V and 9 bases from J, with 9 bases in between. The CDR3 runs 13 residues. The CDR3, as DNA: TGTGCCAGCAGTTACTCGCGGGGCCGTGAGCAGTTCTTC. This gives the protein CASSYSRGREQFF.

The rearrangement joins TRBV6-5 to TRBJ2-2; TRBD2 is a possible D gene (6 bases). Germline CDR1 is MNHEY and CDR2 is SVGAGI. V lost 10 bases to trimming and J lost 8 bases, with 14 bases between them. The CDR3 is 12 residues long. In DNA, the CDR3 is TGTGCCACCCGGTGGGCGGGGGGGGAGCTGTTTTTT. Protein product: CATRWAGGELFF.

The chain recombines TRBV18 with TRBJ2-3; 8 positions agree with TRBD2. This CDR3 region has 19 residues. CDR1 and CDR2 (germline): KGHSH, LQKENI. With 5 bases clipped from V and 0 bases from J, the junction kept 16 bases outside the gene matches. The CDR3 sequence: CASSSRPGGSEPSTDTQYF. CDR3 in DNA: TGTGCCAGCTCATCTCGCCCGGGGGGGTCAGAGCCTAGCACAGATACGCAGTATTTT.

The chain is built from TRBV28 and TRBJ2-3; the D gene could be TRBD1 or TRBD2 (7 bases each). V was trimmed by 10 bases and J by 3 bases, leaving 17 bases between them. The length of the CDR3 is 14 residues. Germline assignment: CDR1 MDHEN and CDR2 SYDVKM. DNA for the CDR3: TGTGCCACCCGGCAGGGGGGGGAGACAGATACGCAGTATTTT. It is translated as CATRQGGETDTQYF. Full variable domain (remainder filled in from reference TRBV28 and TRBJ2-3): DVKVTQSSRYLVKRTGEKVFLECVQDMDHENMFWYRQDPGLGLRLIYFSYDVKMKEKGDIPEGYSVSREKKERFSLILESASTNQTSMYLCATRQGGETDTQYFGPGTRLTVL.

The J gene is TRBJ2-7, the V gene TRBV7-6, with D perhaps matching TRBD2 (5 bases). V was cut by 2 bases and J by 6 bases, with 8 bases left in between. The germline gives CDR1 SGHVS, CDR2 FNYEAQ. The CDR3 sequence is 12 residues long. The CDR3, as DNA: TGTGCCAGCAGCTTACAAGGGAGCGAGCAGTACTTC. Its translation is CASSLQGSEQYF.